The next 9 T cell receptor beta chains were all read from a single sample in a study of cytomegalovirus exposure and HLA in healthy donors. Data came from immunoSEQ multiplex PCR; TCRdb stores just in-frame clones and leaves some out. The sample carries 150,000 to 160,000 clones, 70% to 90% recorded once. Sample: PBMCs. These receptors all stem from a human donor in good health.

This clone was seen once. CDR3 nucleotide sequence: TGTGCCAGTAGTTCAACTTTGGGACAGGGAGATGAAAAACTGTTTTTT. It translates to CASSSTLGQGDEKLFF. This chain uses TRBV19 with TRBJ1-4; 9 nucleotides align to TRBD1. Germline CDR1 and CDR2: LNHDA and SQIVND (reference sequence). The ends lost 5 bases at V and 6 bases at J; junction bases unmatched: 10. This CDR3 has 16 amino acids. The whole variable domain, remainder taken from reference TRBV19 and TRBJ1-4, is DGGITQSPKYLFRKEGQNVTLSCEQNLNHDAMYWYRQDPGQGLRLIYYSQIVNDFQKGDIAEGYSVSREKKESFPLTVTSAQKNPTAFYLCASSSTLGQGDEKLFFGSGTQLSVL.

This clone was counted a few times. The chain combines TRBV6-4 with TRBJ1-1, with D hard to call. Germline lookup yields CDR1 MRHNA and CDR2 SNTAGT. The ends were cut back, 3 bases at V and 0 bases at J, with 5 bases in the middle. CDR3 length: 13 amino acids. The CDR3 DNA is TGTGCCAGCAGTGAGCGCATGAACACTGAAGCTTTCTTT. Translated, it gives CASSERMNTEAFF.

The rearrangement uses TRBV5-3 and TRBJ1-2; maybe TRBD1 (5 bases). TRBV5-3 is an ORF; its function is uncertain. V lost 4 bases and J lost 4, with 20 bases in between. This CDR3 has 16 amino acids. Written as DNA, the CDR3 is TGTGCCAGAAGCCCCAGTCCCAGTAACAGGAGCTATGGCTACACCTTC. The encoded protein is CARSPSPSNRSYGYTF.

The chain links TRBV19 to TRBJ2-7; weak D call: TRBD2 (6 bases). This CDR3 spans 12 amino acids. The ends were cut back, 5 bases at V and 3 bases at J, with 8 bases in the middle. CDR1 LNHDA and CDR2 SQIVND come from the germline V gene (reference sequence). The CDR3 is CASSPGGYEQYF. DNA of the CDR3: TGTGCCAGTAGTCCCGGGGGCTACGAGCAGTACTTC.

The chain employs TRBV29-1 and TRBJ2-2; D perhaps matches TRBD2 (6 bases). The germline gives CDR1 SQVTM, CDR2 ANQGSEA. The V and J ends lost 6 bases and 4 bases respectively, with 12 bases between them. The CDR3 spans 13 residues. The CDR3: CSVIPGLTGELFF. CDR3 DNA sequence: TGCAGCGTGATACCGGGACTCACCGGGGAGCTGTTTTTT.

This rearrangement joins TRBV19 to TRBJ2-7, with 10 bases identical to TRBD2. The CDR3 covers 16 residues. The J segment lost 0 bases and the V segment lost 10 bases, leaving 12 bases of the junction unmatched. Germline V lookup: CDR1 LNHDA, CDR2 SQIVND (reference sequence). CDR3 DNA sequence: TGTGCCACCGACCATCCAACTAGCGGGGACTCCTACGAGCAGTACTTC. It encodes CATDHPTSGDSYEQYF.

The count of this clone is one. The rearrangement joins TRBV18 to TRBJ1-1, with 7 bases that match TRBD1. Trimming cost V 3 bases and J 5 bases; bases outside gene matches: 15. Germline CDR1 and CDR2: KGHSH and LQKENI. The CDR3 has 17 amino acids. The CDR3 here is CASSPFAVTGVGTEAFF. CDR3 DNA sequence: TGTGCCAGCTCACCCTTCGCCGTAACAGGGGTTGGGACTGAAGCTTTCTTT.

The CDR3 sequence: CASSLGTSSGANVLTF. The CDR3, as DNA: TGCGCCAGCAGCTTGGGGACTAGCTCTGGGGCCAACGTCCTGACTTTC. The gene calls are TRBV5-1 and TRBJ2-6; 7 bases agree with TRBD2. Germline values: CDR1 SGHRS, CDR2 YFSETQ. The CDR3 loop spans 16 amino acids. V dropped 0 bases and J dropped 0; count of bases not matched to a gene: 0.

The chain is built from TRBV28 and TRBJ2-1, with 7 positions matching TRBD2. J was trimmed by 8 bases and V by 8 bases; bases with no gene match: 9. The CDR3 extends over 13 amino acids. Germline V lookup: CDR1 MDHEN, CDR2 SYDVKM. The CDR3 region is CASASGRADEQFF. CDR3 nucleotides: TGTGCCAGCGCTAGTGGGAGGGCCGATGAGCAGTTCTTC.